The T cell receptor beta chain under discussion was sequenced for a study of identical twins. Study-level findings and limits: Reduced insertions were recorded for abundant cord blood beta clonotypes, with no such pattern in memory repertoires.

The germline V gene encodes CDR1 GTSNPN and CDR2 SVGIG (reference sequence). Unmatched junction bases numbered 2, after V lost 0 bases and J lost 0 bases. This CDR3 contains 15 residues. Healthy Caucasians, and only they, were the donors. Template switching added a universal primer site, and cDNA bore unique molecular identifiers. TCRdb processed the 5' RACE reads anew with MiXCR; each CDR3 protein has one entry. This table holds about 520,000 distinct CDR3 sequences, approximately 22% found once. Worth noting for this clonotype: Its target is not known.

These same data were also listed under a study on T cells expressing NK-cell markers. That source notes: Also leading the CD3+CD56-NKG2C+ fraction in a few donors were these clonotypes.

Specimen: CD4+ T cells sorted from blood. The chain couples TRBV30 to TRBJ2-7, with 10 bases that match TRBD1. The receptor was isolated from a woman aged 18 to 35 in good health. DNA for the CDR3: TGTGCCTGGAGTGTACGGACAGGGGGCTCCTACGAGCAGTACTTC. Translation: CAWSVRTGGSYEQYF.